The rows below give T cell receptor beta chains drawn from one sample of a study of siplizumab effects on memory and regulatory T cells. Clones were read by immunoSEQ multiplex PCR, and TCRdb kept only the in-frame ones, dropping some. The sample has some 81,000 clones, about 95% seen once. Sequenced: CD8+ T cells sorted from blood. The receptor set was obtained from a human donor in good health. Each CDR3 is given with its conserved first and last residue. Each record gives: CDR3 DNA, CDR3 protein, clone size, D gene, J gene, V gene. A D gene is named only where the DNA matches it firmly. Size is omitted from some rows. Given values are once, few, many or a class for expanded clones.

CDR3 DNA: TGTGCCAGCAGCGTAAATGGGGGATACAATGAGCAGTTCTTC
CDR3 protein: CASSVNGGYNEQFF
clone size: -
D gene: -
J gene: TRBJ2-1
V gene: TRBV9

CDR3 DNA: TGCGCCAGCAGCCAAAGGTTTGGGACAGGGGGGTACGAGCAGTACTTC
CDR3 protein: CASSQRFGTGGYEQYF
clone size: -
D gene: TRBD1
J gene: TRBJ2-7
V gene: TRBV4-1

CDR3 DNA: TGTGCCAGTAGTATGAGTTATACAGGGTCTCAGCCCCAGCATTTT
CDR3 protein: CASSMSYTGSQPQHF
clone size: -
D gene: -
J gene: TRBJ1-5
V gene: TRBV19

CDR3 DNA: TGTGCCAGCAGTGCTACAGGGAGCACTGAAGCTTTCTTT
CDR3 protein: CASSATGSTEAFF
clone size: -
D gene: -
J gene: TRBJ1-1
V gene: TRBV6-5

CDR3 DNA: TGTGCCAGCAGTGAGTTCCGTCGACTAGAATCGAACACCGGGGAGCTGTTTTTT
CDR3 protein: CASSEFRRLESNTGELFF
clone size: -
D gene: -
J gene: TRBJ2-2
V gene: TRBV2

CDR3 DNA: TGTGCCAGCAGCTTGGTAGAGGGACTGGCCTATGGCTACACCTTC
CDR3 protein: CASSLVEGLAYGYTF
clone size: -
D gene: -
J gene: TRBJ1-2
V gene: TRBV5-6

CDR3 DNA: TGCAGTGTGGATCCCGGGGCCCAGTACTTC
CDR3 protein: CSVDPGAQYF
clone size: -
D gene: -
J gene: TRBJ2-5
V gene: TRBV20-1

CDR3 DNA: TGCGCCAGCAGCTTGTGGCTAGCGGGAGCTGACGAGCAGTACTTC
CDR3 protein: CASSLWLAGADEQYF
clone size: -
D gene: TRBD2
J gene: TRBJ2-7
V gene: TRBV5-1

CDR3 DNA: TGTGCCAGCAGTTACACCAGCGGGAGGAATGAGCAGTTCTTC
CDR3 protein: CASSYTSGRNEQFF
clone size: -
D gene: TRBD2
J gene: TRBJ2-1
V gene: TRBV6-5

CDR3 DNA: TGTGCCAGTAGTATTGAGTTGAACAGGCGCTATGGCTACACCTTC
CDR3 protein: CASSIELNRRYGYTF
clone size: -
D gene: -
J gene: TRBJ1-2
V gene: TRBV19

CDR3 DNA: TGTGCCAGCAGTTACGCGGGGTGGGGCAACTATGGCTACACCTTC
CDR3 protein: CASSYAGWGNYGYTF
clone size: once
D gene: -
J gene: TRBJ1-2
V gene: TRBV6-5

CDR3 DNA: TGTGCCAGCAGGCTTGGGGGGGGTGAGCAGTTCTTC
CDR3 protein: CASRLGGGEQFF
clone size: -
D gene: TRBD2
J gene: TRBJ2-1
V gene: TRBV6-5

CDR3 DNA: TGTGCCAGCAGTTCATCCGGGACAGGGGTTGGCTACACCTTC
CDR3 protein: CASSSSGTGVGYTF
clone size: -
D gene: TRBD1
J gene: TRBJ1-2
V gene: TRBV6-1

CDR3 DNA: TGTGCCAGTAGTGGACGGGAGGGCCGCAACAATGAGCAGTTCTTC
CDR3 protein: CASSGREGRNNEQFF
clone size: -
D gene: TRBD2
J gene: TRBJ2-1
V gene: TRBV19

CDR3 DNA: TGTGCCAGCAGTTTAAGGGCGAGGGGCGGAAGGAGCTACACCTTC
CDR3 protein: CASSLRARGGRSYTF
clone size: -
D gene: -
J gene: TRBJ1-2
V gene: TRBV28

CDR3 DNA: TGTGCCAGCAGTGGGACAGCCCTGTTTTACGAGCAGTACTTC
CDR3 protein: CASSGTALFYEQYF
clone size: -
D gene: -
J gene: TRBJ2-7
V gene: TRBV25-1

CDR3 DNA: TGTGCCAGCAGTTCCGGAAACACCATATATTTT
CDR3 protein: CASSSGNTIYF
clone size: -
D gene: -
J gene: TRBJ1-3
V gene: TRBV25-1

CDR3 DNA: TGTGCCAGCAGCTTGGACCTGTTTCGCAATGAGCAGTTCTTC
CDR3 protein: CASSLDLFRNEQFF
clone size: -
D gene: -
J gene: TRBJ2-1
V gene: TRBV5-6

CDR3 DNA: TGTGCCAGCAGCTTATTACCCGGGGGTTACGAGCAGTACTTC
CDR3 protein: CASSLLPGGYEQYF
clone size: -
D gene: -
J gene: TRBJ2-7
V gene: TRBV11-3

CDR3 DNA: TGTGCCAGTAGTCCCTGGATTTATGAAAAACTGTTTTTT
CDR3 protein: CASSPWIYEKLFF
clone size: -
D gene: -
J gene: TRBJ1-4
V gene: TRBV19

CDR3 DNA: TGTGCCAGCAGCTTAGGGACAGATCGCGAGCAGTACTTC
CDR3 protein: CASSLGTDREQYF
clone size: -
D gene: TRBD1
J gene: TRBJ2-7
V gene: TRBV7-3

CDR3 DNA: TGTGCCAGCACCTTACGGGGGGGCACCGGGGAGCTGTTTTTT
CDR3 protein: CASTLRGGTGELFF
clone size: once
D gene: TRBD2
J gene: TRBJ2-2
V gene: TRBV5-6

CDR3 DNA: TGTGCCAGTAGTCCCACTATGACGGGCACAGATACGCAGTATTTT
CDR3 protein: CASSPTMTGTDTQYF
clone size: -
D gene: -
J gene: TRBJ2-3
V gene: TRBV19

CDR3 DNA: TGTGCCAGCAGTGCGGTAGGGGCCGGAGGCAATCAGCCCCAGCATTTT
CDR3 protein: CASSAVGAGGNQPQHF
clone size: -
D gene: -
J gene: TRBJ1-5
V gene: TRBV2

CDR3 DNA: TGTGCCAGTAGTAGCTGGGAGAGTTTGAACGAGCAGTACTTC
CDR3 protein: CASSSWESLNEQYF
clone size: -
D gene: -
J gene: TRBJ2-7
V gene: TRBV19

CDR3 DNA: TGTGCAAGTCGCCAAAGACGGGCGAACACCGGGGAGCTGTTTTTT
CDR3 protein: CASRQRRANTGELFF
clone size: -
D gene: -
J gene: TRBJ2-2
V gene: TRBV12-2

CDR3 DNA: TGCGCCAGCAGCATATCGACAGATCTCTCCTATAATTCACCCCTCCACTTT
CDR3 protein: CASSISTDLSYNSPLHF
clone size: -
D gene: -
J gene: TRBJ1-6
V gene: TRBV10-2

CDR3 DNA: TGTGCCATCCAGAGAGATACTAGCGGAGGACTAGCCAAAAACATTCAGTACTTC
CDR3 protein: CAIQRDTSGGLAKNIQYF
clone size: -
D gene: TRBD2
J gene: TRBJ2-4
V gene: TRBV7-2

CDR3 DNA: TGTGCCAGAAGCCCCCACACTTTTCCCGGGCCAGCCCCCTCCTACGAGCAGTACTTC
CDR3 protein: CARSPHTFPGPAPSYEQYF
clone size: few
D gene: -
J gene: TRBJ2-7
V gene: TRBV7-5

CDR3 DNA: TGCAGCGTTGAGCTAGCGGGAGCTGAAGATACGCAGTATTTT
CDR3 protein: CSVELAGAEDTQYF
clone size: -
D gene: TRBD2
J gene: TRBJ2-3
V gene: TRBV29-1

CDR3 DNA: TGTGCCAGCAGCTACATCTCAGGGGACACTGAAGCTTTCTTT
CDR3 protein: CASSYISGDTEAFF
clone size: -
D gene: -
J gene: TRBJ1-1
V gene: TRBV7-9

CDR3 DNA: TGTGCCAGCAGCTTAAGTCGGCAGGGGGAGGAAGCTTTCTTT
CDR3 protein: CASSLSRQGEEAFF
clone size: -
D gene: TRBD1
J gene: TRBJ1-1
V gene: TRBV7-2

CDR3 DNA: TGTGCCAGCACCTCAACCCTAGCGGGATTCTACAATGAGCAGTTCTTC
CDR3 protein: CASTSTLAGFYNEQFF
clone size: -
D gene: TRBD2
J gene: TRBJ2-1
V gene: TRBV9

CDR3 DNA: TGTGCCAGCAGTGAAGTTCTGGGATACGAGCAGTACTTC
CDR3 protein: CASSEVLGYEQYF
clone size: -
D gene: -
J gene: TRBJ2-7
V gene: TRBV6-1

CDR3 DNA: TGCGCCAGCAGCTTACGGACTAGCGGGAGTTCGCCCTACAATGAGCAGTTCTTC
CDR3 protein: CASSLRTSGSSPYNEQFF
clone size: -
D gene: TRBD2
J gene: TRBJ2-1
V gene: TRBV5-1

CDR3 DNA: TGTGCCAGCAGCCCTGAGACAGTCTCCGGGGAGCTGTTTTTT
CDR3 protein: CASSPETVSGELFF
clone size: -
D gene: -
J gene: TRBJ2-2
V gene: TRBV7-9

CDR3 DNA: TGCAGCCCACGGGGGATTGGAAACACTGAAGCTTTCTTT
CDR3 protein: CSPRGIGNTEAFF
clone size: -
D gene: -
J gene: TRBJ1-1
V gene: TRBV29-1

CDR3 DNA: TGTGCCAGCAGCTCCCAATCGATCGGGACAGGTACCCACGAGCAGTACTTC
CDR3 protein: CASSSQSIGTGTHEQYF
clone size: -
D gene: TRBD1
J gene: TRBJ2-7
V gene: TRBV9

CDR3 DNA: TGTGCCAGCAGCCGACCCAGGGAAGCCAAAAACATTCAGTACTTC
CDR3 protein: CASSRPREAKNIQYF
clone size: -
D gene: -
J gene: TRBJ2-4
V gene: TRBV28

CDR3 DNA: TGTGCCAGCAGCCGCCGGGACAGTAAAGAATTTGGTCACACTGAAGCTTTCTTT
CDR3 protein: CASSRRDSKEFGHTEAFF
clone size: -
D gene: TRBD1
J gene: TRBJ1-1
V gene: TRBV2

CDR3 DNA: TGTGCCAGCTCCCCTGCTGGGACAGGGGTCTACGAGCAGTACTTC
CDR3 protein: CASSPAGTGVYEQYF
clone size: -
D gene: TRBD1
J gene: TRBJ2-7
V gene: TRBV18

CDR3 DNA: TGTGCCAGCAGTTACTCGGGGCCCCACAATGAGCAGTTCTTC
CDR3 protein: CASSYSGPHNEQFF
clone size: -
D gene: -
J gene: TRBJ2-1
V gene: TRBV6-5

CDR3 DNA: TGTGCCAGCAGTTACTATCAGGGATCCTACGAGCAGTACTTC
CDR3 protein: CASSYYQGSYEQYF
clone size: -
D gene: -
J gene: TRBJ2-7
V gene: TRBV6-5

CDR3 DNA: TGTGCCAGTAGTATTGGGAATCAGCCCCAGCATTTT
CDR3 protein: CASSIGNQPQHF
clone size: -
D gene: -
J gene: TRBJ1-5
V gene: TRBV19

CDR3 DNA: TGTGCCAGCAGCTGGGAAGCCACTGAAGCTTTCTTT
CDR3 protein: CASSWEATEAFF
clone size: -
D gene: -
J gene: TRBJ1-1
V gene: TRBV7-9

CDR3 DNA: TGTGCCATCAGTGAGGAGGGCGGATACTCCTACAATGAGCAGTTCTTC
CDR3 protein: CAISEEGGYSYNEQFF
clone size: -
D gene: -
J gene: TRBJ2-1
V gene: TRBV10-3

CDR3 DNA: TGTGCCAGCAGTTACTCGACCCCTTATGAGGAGCAGTACTTC
CDR3 protein: CASSYSTPYEEQYF
clone size: -
D gene: -
J gene: TRBJ2-7
V gene: TRBV6-5

CDR3 DNA: TGTGCCAGCAGTTACAGGGACAGGGGAGGACCCGGGGAGCTGTTTTTT
CDR3 protein: CASSYRDRGGPGELFF
clone size: -
D gene: TRBD1
J gene: TRBJ2-2
V gene: TRBV6-5

CDR3 DNA: TGTGCCAGTGCCATCGGGAACTCCTACGAGCAGTACTTC
CDR3 protein: CASAIGNSYEQYF
clone size: once
D gene: -
J gene: TRBJ2-7
V gene: TRBV27

CDR3 DNA: TGTGCCAGCAGCCCGGAAGGGGAAACAGATACGCAGTATTTT
CDR3 protein: CASSPEGETDTQYF
clone size: -
D gene: -
J gene: TRBJ2-3
V gene: TRBV6-5

CDR3 DNA: TGTGCCAGCAGTGAAGGGGAATGGAATATCGAAGAGACCCAGTACTTC
CDR3 protein: CASSEGEWNIEETQYF
clone size: -
D gene: -
J gene: TRBJ2-5
V gene: TRBV6-1

CDR3 DNA: TGTGCCAGCAGTAACCGCGGAGGGGACTATGGCTACACCTTC
CDR3 protein: CASSNRGGDYGYTF
clone size: once
D gene: -
J gene: TRBJ1-2
V gene: TRBV27

CDR3 DNA: TGTGCCAGTAGTACGAGGGTTAGCAATCAGCCCCAGCATTTT
CDR3 protein: CASSTRVSNQPQHF
clone size: -
D gene: -
J gene: TRBJ1-5
V gene: TRBV19